The 6 T cell receptor beta chains in this list originate from one sample, sequenced in a study of CD8 T cells in Susac syndrome. After extraction with the RNeasy kit, about 0.45 to 1 ug of the RNA was reverse transcribed using random hexamers. TCRdb used MiXCR to reprocess the immunoSEQ multiplex PCR reads, holding one entry per CDR3 protein. In the table there are hundreds of thousands of distinct CDR3 sequences, around 93% of which are singletons. The sequenced sample was CD4+ T cells from PBMCs. All receptors come from a human donor with Susac syndrome.

This clonotype was observed a handful of times. The rearrangement uses TRBV5-6 and TRBJ2-5, with D possibly TRBD2 on 5 matching bases. The V gene's germline CDR1 is SGHDT and CDR2 YYEEEE. V was shortened by 2 bases and J by 7 bases, with 6 bases between the two germline ends. The CDR3 spans 11 residues. The CDR3 nucleotides are TGTGCCAGCAGCTTTCGGGGGACCCAGTACTTC. Protein sequence: CASSFRGTQYF.

V is TRBV30 and J is TRBJ1-5, with a tentative D call TRBD1 (6 bases). From germline, CDR1 is GTSNPN and CDR2 SVGIG (reference sequence). This CDR3 contains 14 residues. The V end was cut by 4 bases, the J end by 0 bases, with 10 bases between. CDR3 region: CAWMGRGSNQPQHF. In DNA form, the CDR3 reads TGTGCCTGGATGGGCAGGGGTAGCAATCAGCCCCAGCATTTT.

V gene TRBV5-6 combines with J gene TRBJ2-7; 10 bases match TRBD1. Trimming took 4 bases from V and 6 from J; bases not matched to a gene: 10. The CDR3 loop spans 15 amino acids. Germline V CDR1 and CDR2: SGHDT, YYEEEE. DNA of the CDR3: TGTGCCAGCAGCCCGGCATGGGACAGGGGCCTCGAGCAGTACTTC. As protein: CASSPAWDRGLEQYF.

The V gene is TRBV4-3, the J gene TRBJ1-6; D perhaps matches TRBD1 (5 bases). Trimming stripped 0 bases from V and 13 bases from J, with 16 bases between. This CDR3 is built from 15 residues. Germline V gene lookup returns CDR1 LGHNA and CDR2 YSLEER. The CDR3 DNA sequence: TGCGCCAGCAGCCAAGATCATGAGAGCGGGGGTCCCCTCCACTTT. Its protein product is CASSQDHESGGPLHF.

The V call is TRBV29-1, the J call TRBJ2-3, with TRBD1 matching 9 bases. Unmatched junction bases numbered 15, after V lost 6 bases and J lost 5 bases. The CDR3 has 16 residues. Germline CDR1 reads SQVTM; CDR2 reads ANQGSEA. The CDR3 is CSVGTGTGISGDTQYF. The CDR3 DNA reads TGCAGCGTGGGAACCGGGACAGGGATTTCGGGAGATACGCAGTATTTT.

This chain links TRBV30 with TRBJ2-1; D gene unclear. CDR1 is GTSNPN and CDR2 is SVGIG in the germline V gene (reference sequence). CDR3 length equals 14 residues. V lost 2 bases and J lost 7, with 15 bases in between. This CDR3 reads CAWSSSALRNEQFF. The CDR3 nucleotides are TGTGCCTGGAGTAGTTCCGCCCTAAGGAATGAGCAGTTCTTC.